The next 27 T cell receptor beta chains were all read from a single sample in a study of T cell responses to AZD1222 COVID-19 vaccine listed by TCRdb under 2021. Reading the label with the study, this specimen's time point is: baseline before first vaccination. Library creation used the immunoSEQ multiplex PCR assay. What TCRdb holds here is the immuneACCESS table cut down to in-frame rearrangements. Part of the clones is not present; checked against another copy, under half of the missing clones reflect an unresolved V gene, and the others are unexplained. The table for this sample lists around 140,000 clones. The top ten constitute 2% to 2.5% of the sample. Specimen: peripheral blood. The receptors derive from an adult in good health.

The CDR3 here is CASASGNTIYF. The CDR3, as DNA: TGTGCGTCCGCCTCTGGAAACACCATATATTTT. This chain joins TRBV15 and TRBJ1-3; no firm D call. CDR3 length equals 11 residues. Germline CDR1 and CDR2: LNHNV and YYDKDF (reference sequence).

The rearrangement links TRBV6-1 to TRBJ2-3; D remains unclear. The V end was cut by 4 bases, the J end by 2 bases, with 22 bases between. The CDR3 totals 18 residues. From germline, CDR1 is MNHNS and CDR2 SASEGT. The CDR3 bases are TGTGCCAGCAGTGTGGTAACAGCGACCAGACGATACACAGATACGCAGTATTTT. The encoded protein is CASSVVTATRRYTDTQYF.

V and J are TRBV3-1 (or the pseudogene TRBV3-2) and TRBJ2-5; 9 nucleotides match TRBD1. The CDR3 is 16 amino acids. Trimming at V came to 1 base and at J to 5 bases, leaving 8 bases not matched to a gene. Per the germline V gene, CDR1 is LGHDT and CDR2 is YNNKEL (reference sequence). The CDR3 sequence: CASSQVGTGGDETQYF. The CDR3 nucleotides are TGTGCCAGCAGCCAAGTGGGCACAGGGGGCGACGAGACCCAGTACTTC.

The V and J genes are TRBV7-8 and TRBJ1-1; the match to TRBD1 covers 7 bases. This CDR3 region has 18 residues. V was clipped by 2 bases and J by 0 bases; unmatched bases: 12. CDR1 and CDR2 from the germline V gene are SGHVS and FQNEAQ. The CDR3 loop reads CASSLRGQGKPMNTEAFF. In DNA form, the CDR3 reads TGTGCCAGCAGCTTAAGGGGGCAGGGAAAACCCATGAACACTGAAGCTTTCTTT.

The chain uses TRBV9 and TRBJ2-5; TRBD1 is a possible D gene (6 bases). The CDR3 has 14 residues. CDR1 and CDR2 from the germline V gene are SGDLS and YYNGEE. V was pared by 4 bases and J by 0 bases, with 10 bases between. The chain's CDR3 is CASSRTGNQETQYF. The CDR3 nucleotides read TGTGCCAGCAGCAGAACAGGGAACCAAGAGACCCAGTACTTC.

V and J are TRBV19 and TRBJ1-1, with no clear D. V gave up 2 bases and J gave up 2 bases, with 0 bases separating them. The germline CDR1 and CDR2 sequences are LNHDA and SQIVND (reference sequence). This CDR3 has 11 residues. CDR3 sequence: CASSINTEAFF. The CDR3 nucleotides read TGTGCCAGTAGTATAAACACTGAAGCTTTCTTT.

This chain joins TRBV4-1 and TRBJ2-2; TRBD1 or TRBD2 may be the D gene (6 bases each). Germline lookup yields CDR1 MGHRA and CDR2 YSYEKL. V lost 2 bases to trimming and J lost 1 base, with 11 bases between them. This CDR3 is 16 amino acids long. The CDR3 DNA reads TGCGCCAGCAGCCAATGGAGGGGGAGGAACACCGGGGAGCTGTTTTTT. It specifies CASSQWRGRNTGELFF.

The CDR3 protein is CASSPPGLGEQYF. The CDR3 bases are TGTGCCAGCAGCCCCCCGGGATTAGGCGAGCAGTACTTC. The chain joins TRBV6-5 to TRBJ2-7, with a possible D match to TRBD2 (5 bases). Deletions cut 6 bases from V and 6 bases from J, with 15 bases between. CDR3 length equals 13 residues. Germline CDR1 reads MNHEY; CDR2 reads SVGAGI.

CDR3 sequence reads: CASSPLKTANTEAFF. As DNA, the CDR3 is TGTGCCAGCTCACCACTTAAGACAGCTAACACTGAAGCTTTCTTT. J is TRBJ1-1 and V is TRBV18, with a possible D match to TRBD1 (5 bases). This CDR3 is 15 amino acids long. Trimming left V 1 base short and J 2 bases short, with 11 bases between. Germline V gives CDR1 KGHSH, CDR2 LQKENI.

This chain connects TRBV2 to TRBJ1-2; 7 nucleotides align to TRBD1. CDR3 length equals 14 residues. The germline gives CDR1 SNHLY, CDR2 FYNNEI. After removal of 4 bases from V and 7 bases from J, the junction contained 9 bases not matched to a gene. The CDR3 is CASSAIGGAGGYTF. Here the CDR3 DNA reads TGTGCCAGCAGTGCGATAGGGGGCGCGGGTGGCTACACCTTC.

The chain is built from TRBV11-3 and TRBJ2-5; 7 positions match TRBD2. The V and J ends lost 5 bases and 4 bases, in that order; junction bases with no gene match: 7. This CDR3 has 14 amino acids. The germline CDR1 and CDR2 sequences are SGHNT and YENEEA. CDR3 DNA: TGTGCCAGCAGCCCCAGCGGGGACGGAGAGACCCAGTACTTC. It codes for CASSPSGDGETQYF. The whole variable domain, remainder taken from reference TRBV11-3 and TRBJ2-5, is EAGVVQSPRYKIIEKKQPVAFWCNPISGHNTLYWYLQNLGQGPELLIRYENEEAVDDSQLPKDRFSAERLKGVDSTLKIQPAELGDSAVYLCASSPSGDGETQYFGPGTRLLVL.

V usage is TRBV25-1 and J usage is TRBJ1-1; D is uncertain. The CDR3 runs to 15 residues. Trimming cost V 3 bases and J 1 base, with 12 bases left between them. From germline, CDR1 is MGHDK and CDR2 SYGVNS. CDR3 sequence: CASSDTRAANTEAFF. In nucleotides, the CDR3 is TGTGCCAGCAGTGATACGCGAGCAGCGAACACTGAAGCTTTCTTT. Combining the CDR3 with reference TRBV25-1 and TRBJ1-1 gives the whole variable domain EADIYQTPRYLVIGTGKKITLECSQTMGHDKMYWYQQDPGMELHLIHYSYGVNSTEKGDLSSESTVSRIRTEHFPLTLESARPSHTSQYLCASSDTRAANTEAFFGQGTRLTVV.

The V call is TRBV12-3 or TRBV12-4, the J call TRBJ1-2; D might be TRBD1 (5 bases). The V gene lost 6 bases and the J gene lost 5 bases, with 13 bases spanning the gap. The CDR3 extends over 13 amino acids. The DNA of the CDR3 is TGTGCCAGCAGCCCCGACAGATCTTATGGCTACACCTTC. Translated: CASSPDRSYGYTF.

The chain employs TRBV7-8 and TRBJ2-3; the D is unclear. Germline V gives CDR1 SGHVS, CDR2 FQNEAQ. V lost 5 bases and J 2 bases, leaving 17 bases between the germline ends. CDR3 size: 16 residues. The CDR3 protein is CASSETVGDDTDTQYF. The CDR3 DNA reads as TGTGCCAGCAGCGAAACGGTCGGAGACGACACAGATACGCAGTATTTT.

The gene calls are TRBV2 and TRBJ1-2; D ambiguous. The V gene lost 3 bases and the J gene lost 4 bases, with 9 bases spanning the gap. The CDR3 totals 13 residues. The germline V gene encodes CDR1 SNHLY and CDR2 FYNNEI. The CDR3, as DNA: TGTGCCAGCAGTGAGGCCCGGGGCTATGGCTACACCTTC. Translated: CASSEARGYGYTF.

The chain uses TRBV5-4 and TRBJ1-2, with D tentatively TRBD1 (5 bases). The V gene lost 0 bases and the J gene lost 2 bases, with 8 bases spanning the gap. The CDR3 is 14 amino acids. Germline assignment: CDR1 SGHNT and CDR2 YYREEE (reference sequence). The chain's CDR3 is CASSLAWDNYGYTF. The CDR3 nucleotides are TGTGCCAGCAGCTTGGCCTGGGACAACTATGGCTACACCTTC.

The V and J genes are TRBV19 and TRBJ1-4; no clear D. Trimming took off 3 bases at V and 5 bases at J, with 10 bases between the two ends. The germline V gene has CDR1 LNHDA and CDR2 SQIVND (reference sequence). The length of the CDR3 is 14 residues. The CDR3 DNA reads TGTGCCAGTAGTATTGGGCACGCGAATGAAAAACTGTTTTTT. Its translation: CASSIGHANEKLFF.

This chain uses TRBV12-3 or TRBV12-4 with TRBJ1-1, with unresolved D. The CDR3 spans 12 residues. Trimming removed 0 bases at V and 6 bases at J, with 5 bases between. The CDR3 reads CASSLAGAEAFF. CDR3 nucleotide sequence: TGTGCCAGCAGTTTAGCGGGAGCTGAAGCTTTCTTT.

The rearrangement joins TRBV27 to TRBJ2-2, with D uncertain. The CDR3 loop spans 13 amino acids. V was trimmed by 3 bases and J by 6 bases, leaving 8 bases between them. Per the germline V gene, CDR1 is MNHEY and CDR2 is SMNVEV (reference sequence). The CDR3 region has the DNA TGTGCCAGCAGTTTGTGGGGTTCCGGGGAGCTGTTTTTT. Its translation is CASSLWGSGELFF.

The chain uses TRBV6-5 and TRBJ1-4, with TRBD1 matching over 8 bases. The V gene's germline CDR1 is MNHEY and CDR2 SVGAGI. Trimming at V came to 7 bases and at J to 8 bases, leaving 9 bases not matched to a gene. The CDR3 extends over 14 amino acids. The CDR3 DNA reads TGTGCCAGCAAGCCAGGGGGCAATGGGGAAAAACTGTTTTTT. It yields the protein CASKPGGNGEKLFF.

The chain joins TRBV7-8 to TRBJ1-1; the D gene is possibly TRBD1 (6 bases). This CDR3 comprises 15 residues. V gave up 5 bases and J gave up 3 bases, with 16 bases separating them. Germline V lookup: CDR1 SGHVS, CDR2 FQNEAQ. The CDR3 sequence is CASSTIRGGHTEAFF. The CDR3 DNA reads TGTGCCAGCAGCACCATCAGGGGAGGGCACACTGAAGCTTTCTTT.

This chain uses TRBV2 with TRBJ2-7; D is tentatively TRBD1 or TRBD2 (7 bases each). The V end lost 6 bases, the J end lost 3 bases, and 18 bases lay between the germline ends. Germline V gives CDR1 SNHLY, CDR2 FYNNEI. This CDR3 is 15 amino acids long. CDR3 nucleotides: TGTGCCAGCAGGATCAGGGGGGGCGCCGGCTACGAGCAGTACTTC. Its protein is CASRIRGGAGYEQYF. The full variable domain, rest sourced from reference TRBV2 and TRBJ2-7, is EPEVTQTPSHQVTQMGQEVILRCVPISNHLYFYWYRQILGQKVEFLVSFYNNEISEKSEIFDDQFSVERPDGSNFTLKIRSTKLEDSAMYFCASRIRGGAGYEQYFGPGTRLTVT.

The V and J genes are TRBV24-1 and TRBJ1-6; a possible D gene is TRBD1 (5 bases). The CDR3 loop spans 16 amino acids. Germline V gene data show CDR1 as KGHDR and CDR2 as SFDVKD. V was trimmed by 1 base and J by 8 bases, leaving 14 bases between them. The CDR3 nucleotides are TGTGCCACCAGTGATTTTGGGGGGGAAGTTGATTCACCCCTCCACTTT. Amino acid sequence: CATSDFGGEVDSPLHF.

The chain joins TRBV27 to TRBJ1-5; D is unclear. CDR1 is MNHEY, CDR2 SMNVEV, per germline (reference sequence). The V and J ends lost 4 bases and 0 bases respectively, with 7 bases between them. The CDR3 runs to 14 residues. The CDR3 DNA is TGTGCCAGCAGTTCAGAATATAGCAATCAGCCCCAGCATTTT. This codes for CASSSEYSNQPQHF.

This sequence joins TRBV3-1 (or the pseudogene TRBV3-2) and TRBJ2-7; 10 bases match TRBD1. Germline CDR1 and CDR2: LGHDT and YNNKEL (reference sequence). V gave up 4 bases and J gave up 4 bases; unmatched junction bases: 19. The CDR3 loop spans 19 amino acids. The CDR3 sequence: CASSPSPVVPGTGDYEQYF. The CDR3 coding sequence is TGTGCCAGCAGCCCTTCTCCCGTCGTGCCTGGGACAGGGGATTACGAGCAGTACTTC.

Concerning this clone: Additional DNA sequences in this sample encode the identical CDR3. The chain joins TRBV9 to TRBJ1-5; TRBD1 is a possible D gene (6 bases). V lost 3 bases to trimming and J lost 5 bases, with 15 bases between them. The CDR3 contains 15 residues. Germline V gives CDR1 SGDLS, CDR2 YYNGEE. CDR3 DNA sequence: TGTGCCAGCAGCGCCACAGGGAATCAGGATCAGCCCCAGCATTTT. Protein sequence: CASSATGNQDQPQHF.

The chain combines TRBV6-5 with TRBJ1-2, with D hard to call. V was pared by 6 bases and J by 13 bases, with 12 bases between. Germline V gene sequence: CDR1 MNHEY, CDR2 SVGAGI. The CDR3 totals 10 residues. DNA for the CDR3: TGTGCCAGCAGCGAGACCCTTATCACCTTC. Its translation is CASSETLITF.